This T cell receptor (beta chain) was sequenced during a study of lymphopenia after photon versus proton radiotherapy. The protocol was immunoSEQ multiplex PCR, while the TCRdb copy is restricted to in-frame clones and leaves out a portion. The sample lists about 50,000 clones; more than 70% were seen once. Here the sequenced sample was peripheral blood, taken from a patient treated with photon-based radiotherapy. The receptor comes from a man aged 50 or older with gastric cancer.

The CDR3 loop reads CASRHKGQTYEQYF. The CDR3 bases are TGTGCCAGCAGGCACAAGGGACAGACCTACGAGCAGTACTTC. The chain recombines TRBV6-5 with TRBJ2-7; 7 nucleotides agree with TRBD1. Germline trimming cut 6 bases from V and 2 bases from J; bases unmatched to any gene: 7. CDR3 length: 14 amino acids. Germline assignment: CDR1 MNHEY and CDR2 SVGAGI.